These T cell receptor beta chains were read from a single sample in a study of cytomegalovirus exposure and HLA in healthy donors. Libraries were prepared by immunoSEQ multiplex PCR; TCRdb keeps only in-frame clonotypes and omits some of them. In all, the sample yields 70,000 or so clones. Sequencing was done on a sample of PBMCs. The receptors originated from a man in his forties in good health and CMV-seronegative. The CDR3 runs from the conserved cysteine through the conserved F or W. The D gene is left open where the match is weak. Size values are once, few and many counts, or a class for expanded clones, and some rows have none.

TRBV18	TRBD2	TRBJ2-5	15	NA	TGTGCCAGCTCCTTTACTAGCGGGGTCCAAGAGACCCAGTACTTC	CASSFTSGVQETQYF
TRBV7-2	TRBD2	TRBJ2-1	15	NA	TGTGCCAGCAGCGCCGCAGCGGGGATCTACAATGAGCAGTTCTTC	CASSAAAGIYNEQFF
TRBV6-1	NA	TRBJ1-2	14	NA	TGTGCCAGCAGTGAGAAGATAACTCAAAATGGCTACACCTTC	CASSEKITQNGYTF
TRBV30	NA	TRBJ2-6	16	NA	TGTGCCTGGAGGGACGGGAGCAAGGCTGGGGCCAACGTCCTGACTTTC	CAWRDGSKAGANVLTF
TRBV11-2	TRBD1	TRBJ1-1	15	NA	TGTGCCAGCAGCTCCCCTCGACAGGGCAACACTGAAGCTTTCTTT	CASSSPRQGNTEAFF
TRBV6-4	NA	TRBJ1-1	13	medium-sized	TGTGCCAGCAGTGAGGGGGGAGTCACTGAAGCTTTCTTT	CASSEGGVTEAFF
TRBV7-2	NA	TRBJ2-2	14	NA	TGTGCCAGCAAAGCGACGTACAACACCGGGGAGCTGTTTTTT	CASKATYNTGELFF
TRBV18	NA	TRBJ2-7	14	NA	TGTGCCAGCTCAGGAAGCGACAGGTTACAAGAGCAGTACTTC	CASSGSDRLQEQYF
TRBV28	NA	TRBJ1-5	12	NA	TGTGCCAGCACCGTAGCGGGTCAGCCCCAGCATTTT	CASTVAGQPQHF
TRBV10-3	TRBD2	TRBJ2-7	17	NA	TGTGCCATCAGTGAAATGACTAGCGGGAAAACCTCCTACGAGCAGTACTTC	CAISEMTSGKTSYEQYF
TRBV20-1	NA	TRBJ2-5	11	NA	TGCAGTGCCCTTGCCCGGGAGACCCAGTACTTC	CSALARETQYF
TRBV9	NA	TRBJ2-7	12	NA	TGTGCCAGCAGCCCGGGGATACACGAGCAGTACTTC	CASSPGIHEQYF
TRBV7-2	NA	TRBJ1-1	15	NA	TGTGCCAGCAGCTTAGTCCTCAGGGGAGGGACTGAAGCTTTCTTT	CASSLVLRGGTEAFF
TRBV2	TRBD1	TRBJ2-7	15	NA	TGTGCCAGCAGGCTAGACAGGGAACCAGCCTACGAGCAGTACTTC	CASRLDREPAYEQYF
TRBV7-8	TRBD1	TRBJ2-7	14	NA	TGTGCCAGCAGCCCCCGGGACAGAACCTACGAGCAGTACTTC	CASSPRDRTYEQYF
TRBV6-1	NA	TRBJ1-2	12	NA	TGTGCCACCGTACAGGGTCTCTTTGGCTACACCTTC	CATVQGLFGYTF